Reported below is one T cell receptor (beta chain). These data are taken from a study of T-cell reconstitution after alpha-beta-depleted transplantation in children. This sample's TCRbeta library carried unique molecular identifier barcodes. In TCRdb, the PCR reads were re-called with MiXCR into one record per CDR3 protein. This sample carries about 500,000 distinct CDR3 sequences, approximately 32% of them seen once, and the ten largest clones take roughly 2.5%. Germline-derived CDR1 and CDR2 are MDHEN and SYDVKM. The CDR3 loop spans 16 amino acids. Trimming cost V 6 bases and J 7 bases, with 22 bases left between them.

The source is a human donor who donated a stem cell graft to a child with aplastic anemia. The rearrangement joins TRBV28 to TRBJ2-1; TRBD2 is a possible D gene (6 bases). The sample was PBMCs from the stem cell graft donor, taken from the stem cell graft. CDR3 in amino acids: CASSRWSGGVGNEQFF. The CDR3, as DNA: TGTGCCAGCAGCCGTTGGTCCGGGGGAGTGGGTAATGAGCAGTTCTTC.